This T cell receptor beta chain derives from a study of CXCR3-negative and CXCR3-positive naive CD8 T cells. Study-level points and caveats: Diversity proved comparably high across both naive subsets and much lower in memory CD8+ cells. TRBV-TRBJ usage matched between naive CXCR3-negative and CXCR3-positive cells but not between memory cells.

The CDR3 totals 15 residues. Germline values: CDR1 MDHEN, CDR2 SYDVKM. On this clonotype itself: What it recognizes is unknown.

The TRB cDNA libraries were prepared by 5' RACE with UMI labels. TCRdb reprocessed the 5' RACE reads; each CDR3 protein has one entry and no DNA is given. This listing includes some 130,000 distinct CDR3 sequences. Sequencing used naive CXCR3- CD8+ T cells from blood. Subset specified: CD45RO-CCR7+CD27+CD95- naive CD8+ T cells lacking CXCR3 (TNR3-). V usage is TRBV28 and J usage is TRBJ2-7; TCRdb's D call, TRBD2, is unchecked because there is no DNA. This clonotype originated in a human donor in good health. Some clones in this sample may be carry-over from other donors' samples. The CDR3 is CASSPSLPSSYEQYF.